A selection of T cell receptor beta chains follows, all from one sample in a study of blood T cell repertoires in COVID-19. Assay: immunoSEQ multiplex PCR; the TCRdb copy retains only in-frame clones and omits some. The sample lists around 30,000 clones, 87% seen once, with about 1.9% in the top ten. Sequencing used peripheral blood. The receptors were gathered from a man aged 50 or older with active or convalescent COVID-19. The CDR3 runs from the conserved cysteine through the conserved F or W. D genes are given only for firm matches. Some rows mark clone size as missing; the rest say once, few, many or name a class of expanded clone.

clone_size j_call v_call d_call cdr3_aa cdr3_nt
. TRBJ2-2 TRBV10-3 . CAISESRVGTGELFF TGTGCCATCAGTGAGTCCCGGGTAGGCACCGGGGAGCTGTTTTTT
. TRBJ1-6 TRBV5-1 TRBD1 CASSLGTGGSSPLHF TGCGCCAGCAGCTTGGGGACAGGGGGGAGTTCACCCCTCCACTTT
. TRBJ2-7 TRBV5-3 TRBD1 CARSLGRDREYYEQYF TGTGCCAGAAGCTTGGGCCGAGACAGGGAGTACTACGAGCAGTACTTC
. TRBJ2-3 TRBV5-1 . CASSLAMRGSTDTQYF TGCGCCAGCAGCTTGGCGATGCGGGGAAGCACAGATACGCAGTATTTT
. TRBJ2-1 TRBV10-1 TRBD2 CASSDRAGGLYNEQFF TGCGCCAGCAGTGATCGGGCGGGAGGACTCTACAATGAGCAGTTCTTC
. TRBJ2-2 TRBV4-2 . CASSQDGLLTGELFF TGTGCCAGCAGCCAAGACGGACTTCTTACCGGGGAGCTGTTTTTT
. TRBJ1-5 TRBV2 TRBD1 CASSSDRGNQPQHF TGTGCCAGCAGTTCTGACAGGGGCAATCAGCCCCAGCATTTT
. TRBJ2-5 TRBV18 TRBD1 CASSPDRVKETQYF TGTGCCAGCTCACCTGACAGGGTAAAAGAGACCCAGTACTTC
. TRBJ2-7 TRBV7-2 . CASSLETIWGEQYF TGTGCCAGCAGCTTAGAAACCATCTGGGGGGAACAGTACTTC
. TRBJ1-6 TRBV6-5 TRBD1 CASSQDRGHNSPLHF TGTGCCAGCAGTCAGGACAGGGGCCATAATTCACCCCTCCACTTT
. TRBJ2-1 TRBV29-1 TRBD2 CSVDSGNEQFF TGCAGCGTCGATAGCGGGAATGAGCAGTTCTTC
. TRBJ2-2 TRBV6-2/TRBV6-3 TRBD1 CASSYGWDRDTGELFF TGTGCCAGCAGTTACGGCTGGGACAGAGACACCGGGGAGCTGTTTTTT
. TRBJ2-7 TRBV7-2 TRBD2 CASSLASTSGSFYEQYF TGTGCCAGCAGCTTAGCGTCGACTAGCGGGAGTTTCTACGAGCAGTACTTC
. TRBJ1-1 TRBV3-1/TRBV3-2 . CASSQERGTEAFF TGTGCCAGCAGCCAAGAAAGGGGAACTGAAGCTTTCTTT
. TRBJ2-2 TRBV15 TRBD2 CATSSPGGANTGELFF TGTGCCACCAGCTCCCCGGGGGGGGCGAACACCGGGGAGCTGTTTTTT
. TRBJ2-2 TRBV7-9 TRBD2 CASSGGLAGASGELFF TGTGCCAGCAGCGGGGGACTAGCGGGAGCGTCCGGGGAGCTGTTTTTT
. TRBJ1-6 TRBV30 . CAWNGVEDSPLHF TGTGCCTGGAATGGGGTGGAGGATTCACCCCTCCACTTT
. TRBJ2-1 TRBV5-1 TRBD2 CASSLYLSSGNEQFF TGCGCCAGCAGCTTGTACTTGTCTAGCGGGAATGAGCAGTTCTTC
once TRBJ2-5 TRBV5-1 . CASSLFQGPQETQYF TGCGCCAGCAGCTTGTTTCAGGGGCCCCAAGAGACCCAGTACTTC
. TRBJ1-6 TRBV5-1 . CASSLETSSSYNSPLHF TGCGCCAGCAGCTTGGAGACTTCGAGCTCCTATAATTCACCCCTCCACTTT
. TRBJ2-7 TRBV14 TRBD1 CASSQVGRGQAGLSYEQYF TGTGCCAGCAGCCAAGTCGGCAGAGGACAGGCGGGCCTCTCCTACGAGCAGTACTTC
. TRBJ2-1 TRBV7-3 . CASSLGGGYNEQFF TGTGCCAGCAGCTTAGGCGGTGGGTACAATGAGCAGTTCTTC
once TRBJ2-5 TRBV20-1 . CSARLQETQYF TGCAGTGCTAGACTACAAGAGACCCAGTACTTC
. TRBJ2-1 TRBV10-3 TRBD2 CAISASGNPYNEQFF TGTGCCATCAGTGCTAGCGGGAACCCCTACAATGAGCAGTTCTTC
. TRBJ2-3 TRBV5-1 . CASSTGGTGTSDTQYF TGCGCCAGCAGCACGGGAGGGACAGGGACTTCAGATACGCAGTATTTT
. TRBJ2-7 TRBV11-2 TRBD2 CASSPGGLWGRVYEQYF TGTGCCAGCAGCCCCGGCGGGCTTTGGGGGAGGGTCTACGAGCAGTACTTC
. TRBJ2-1 TRBV2 . CASSAVRSYNEQFF TGTGCCAGCAGCGCGGTCCGATCCTACAATGAGCAGTTCTTC
. TRBJ2-1 TRBV19 TRBD2 CASSEGTSLSYNEQFF TGTGCCAGTAGCGAAGGGACTAGCCTCTCCTACAATGAGCAGTTCTTC
. TRBJ1-1 TRBV6-6 . CASSQPSGAFF TGTGCCAGCAGTCAGCCCTCGGGAGCTTTCTTT
few TRBJ1-5 TRBV18 . CASSPTGNNQPQHF TGTGCCAGCTCACCAACAGGGAACAATCAGCCCCAGCATTTT
. TRBJ2-1 TRBV7-9 TRBD2 CASSHTTSGRAWQFF TGTGCCAGCAGCCACACGACTAGCGGGAGGGCATGGCAGTTCTTC
. TRBJ1-3 TRBV14 TRBD1 CASSHRSGGPGNTIYF TGTGCCAGCAGCCATAGATCAGGGGGGCCTGGAAACACCATATATTTT
once TRBJ2-2 TRBV28 TRBD1 CASSGGQGNTGELFF TGTGCCAGCAGTGGTGGACAGGGGAACACCGGGGAGCTGTTTTTT
. TRBJ2-5 TRBV2 . CASSALLVQETQYF TGTGCCAGCAGTGCATTACTAGTCCAAGAGACCCAGTACTTC
. TRBJ2-1 TRBV2 TRBD2 CASRERGLAGSYNEQFF TGTGCCAGCAGGGAGAGGGGACTAGCGGGCAGCTACAATGAGCAGTTCTTC
. TRBJ2-5 TRBV5-6 . CASSLGGSGETQYF TGTGCCAGCAGCTTAGGGGGATCTGGAGAGACCCAGTACTTC
. TRBJ2-3 TRBV5-1 . CASSLEGLDTQYF TGCGCCAGCAGCTTAGAGGGCTTAGATACGCAGTATTTT
. TRBJ2-7 TRBV30 TRBD2 CAWSAPWTSGIYEQYF TGTGCCTGGAGTGCCCCTTGGACTAGCGGGATTTACGAGCAGTACTTC
. TRBJ1-2 TRBV28 . CASSLPGWGSPQGSNYGYTF TGTGCCAGCAGTTTACCAGGGTGGGGGTCACCCCAGGGGTCGAACTATGGCTACACCTTC